Listed below are T cell receptor beta chains from one sample, sequenced in a study of breast tumors, draining lymph nodes, adjacent tissues. MiXCR, applied by TCRdb to the multiplex PCR reads, yields one record per CDR3 protein. The table lists around 250,000 distinct CDR3 sequences, roughly a third of them singletons. Material: axillary lymph node tissue. The receptors come from a female donor with breast cancer. Some clones in this sample may be carry-over from other donors' samples. Each CDR3 is given with its conserved first and last residue. A D gene is named only where the DNA matches it firmly. Only some rows state a clone size, as once, few, many or a class for expanded clones.

J: TRBJ2-7
V: TRBV14
D: .
size: many
DNA: TGTGCCAGCAGCCAAGCTCCAGGGTACTCCTACGAGCAGTACTTC
CDR3: CASSQAPGYSYEQYF

J: TRBJ2-6
V: TRBV29-1
D: TRBD1
size: many
DNA: TGCAGCGCCACGACAGGGGTTGGGGCCAACGTCCTGACTTTC
CDR3: CSATTGVGANVLTF

J: TRBJ2-3
V: TRBV7-9
D: TRBD2
size: .
DNA: TGCGCCAGCAGCCAAGTAGCGGGGGTAGGAGATACGCAGTATTTT
CDR3: CASSQVAGVGDTQYF

J: TRBJ2-5
V: TRBV2
D: .
size: .
DNA: TGTGCCAGCGGGGTGGAGACCCAGTACTTC
CDR3: CASGVETQYF

J: TRBJ2-7
V: TRBV6-5
D: TRBD1
size: many
DNA: TGTGCCAGCAGTTTCCTGGGGGACAGGGGGTACGAGCAGTACTTC
CDR3: CASSFLGDRGYEQYF

J: TRBJ2-7
V: TRBV7-8
D: .
size: many
DNA: TGTGCCAGCAGGGGCAGTTTGGGCTACGAGCAGTACTTC
CDR3: CASRGSLGYEQYF

J: TRBJ2-3
V: TRBV7-9
D: .
size: .
DNA: TGTGCCAGCAGCTTTGAGGGCACCTACAATGAGCAGTATTTT
CDR3: CASSFEGTYNEQYF

J: TRBJ1-3
V: TRBV11-2
D: .
size: many
DNA: TGTGCCAGCACCCTAGGCAACACCGGAAACACCATATATTTT
CDR3: CASTLGNTGNTIYF

J: TRBJ2-1
V: TRBV20-1
D: TRBD2
size: .
DNA: TGCAGTGCTGGACTAGCGGGGGCACCCTCCTACAATGAGCAGTTCTTC
CDR3: CSAGLAGAPSYNEQFF

J: TRBJ2-3
V: TRBV24-1
D: TRBD1
size: .
DNA: TGTGCCACCGCAGCCGGGACAGGCGGGGATACGCAGTATTTT
CDR3: CATAAGTGGDTQYF

J: TRBJ2-6
V: TRBV7-2
D: .
size: many
DNA: TGTGCCAGCAGACGGACCTCTGGGGCCAACGTCCTGACTTTC
CDR3: CASRRTSGANVLTF

J: TRBJ1-4
V: TRBV20-1
D: TRBD1
size: .
DNA: TGCAGTGCTAGAAAGGGACAGGGCGTTGGGGGGGAAAAACTGTTTTTT
CDR3: CSARKGQGVGGEKLFF

J: TRBJ2-6
V: TRBV12-3/TRBV12-4
D: .
size: many
DNA: TGTGCCAGCAGTTTAACCCAGGGGAGTGGGGCCAACGTCCTGACTTTC
CDR3: CASSLTQGSGANVLTF

J: TRBJ1-1
V: TRBV7-2
D: .
size: many
DNA: TGTGCCAGCAGCTTATTTCAGGGCATGAACACTGAAGCTTTCTTT
CDR3: CASSLFQGMNTEAFF

J: TRBJ1-2
V: TRBV2
D: .
size: many
DNA: TGTGCCACCTTAGCGGTGGCGGGGGGCTACACCTTC
CDR3: CATLAVAGGYTF

J: TRBJ2-7
V: TRBV6-1
D: .
size: many
DNA: TGTGCCAGCAGAGAACGGAGCTCCTACGAGCAGTACTTC
CDR3: CASRERSSYEQYF

J: TRBJ2-2
V: TRBV10-3
D: TRBD1
size: many
DNA: TGTGCCATCAGTGGGGCAGGGGGCGATTCCGGGGAGCTGTTTTTT
CDR3: CAISGAGGDSGELFF

J: TRBJ2-7
V: TRBV7-3
D: .
size: .
DNA: TGTGCCAGCAGCCCAACGAGGGGACTCCAACCCTACGAGCAGTACTTC
CDR3: CASSPTRGLQPYEQYF